Given below is one T cell receptor (beta chain) in context. Its specificity is not known. The sample is drawn from a study of T cell responses to AZD1222 COVID-19 vaccine. Study outcomes and limitations: Regions 160-218 and 743-854 dominated among vaccine-associated CD4 TCRs spanning spike. Females outnumbered males among donors, who were mostly white British; clonal diversity was possibly underestimated.

Using immunoSEQ multiplex PCR, the repertoire was profiled, and TCRdb retains in-frame clones only, with some absent. In the table there are about 190,000 clones, more than 75% of which are singletons. The germline V gene has CDR1 KGHSH and CDR2 LQKENI. There are 14 residues in the CDR3. V lost 2 bases to trimming and J lost 1 base, with 8 bases between them. The sequence derives from an adult in good health. V usage is TRBV18 and J usage is TRBJ1-1; possibly TRBD1 for D (5 bases). Sequenced here: peripheral blood, sampled on day 0 of MenACWY control vaccination. The CDR3 bases are TGTGCCAGCTCACCAGAAACAGGGAACACTGAAGCTTTCTTT. This translates into CASSPETGNTEAFF.